The 29 T cell receptor beta chains below come from one sample, sequenced in a study of T cells in Graves' hyperthyroidism and ophthalmopathy. Amplification targeted TCR beta CDR3 regions from RNA transcripts. In the first-round RT-PCR of the TCR CDR3, the HTBI primer set was used. TCRdb re-derived calls from the multiplex PCR reads in MiXCR, one entry per CDR3 protein. The sample carries some 370,000 distinct CDR3 sequences, approximately 18% recorded once. Sequencing used blood. The receptors originated from a woman aged 25-40 years with Graves' hyperthyroidism that later progressed to Graves' ophthalmopathy.

Ten or more counts support this clonotype. The chain carries TRBV28 and TRBJ1-1; D may be TRBD1 (6 bases). Per the germline V gene, CDR1 is MDHEN and CDR2 is SYDVKM. The V gene lost 4 bases and the J gene lost 0 bases, with 12 bases spanning the gap. The CDR3 has 15 amino acids. This CDR3 reads CASSSTGSLNTEAFF. The CDR3 coding sequence is TGTGCCAGCAGTTCTACAGGGAGCCTGAACACTGAAGCTTTCTTT.

J is TRBJ1-5 and V is TRBV30; the D gene is possibly TRBD1 (5 bases). Per germline, CDR1 GTSNPN and CDR2 SVGIG (reference sequence). The CDR3 length is 13 residues. Trimming took off 7 bases at V and 3 bases at J, with 13 bases between the two ends. CDR3 sequence: CALGGDFNQPQHF. The DNA of the CDR3 is TGTGCCTTGGGGGGGGACTTCAATCAGCCCCAGCATTTT.

This chain connects TRBV27 to TRBJ2-5, with TRBD2 matching 7 bases. Germline V lookup: CDR1 MNHEY, CDR2 SMNVEV (reference sequence). The junction had 7 bases not matched to a gene; V was cut back by 8 bases and J by 7 bases. This CDR3 contains 12 residues. In DNA form, the CDR3 reads TGTGCCAGCCGACAGTGGGGGGGGACCCAGTACTTC. Protein sequence: CASRQWGGTQYF.

This clonotype was counted at least ten times. The chain links TRBV29-1 to TRBJ2-3; 8 nucleotides align to TRBD1. CDR3 length: 13 residues. Trimming cost V 6 bases and J 2 bases; bases outside gene matches: 4. Germline assignment: CDR1 SQVTM and CDR2 ANQGSEA. CDR3 in amino acids: CSVRDRSTDTQYF. CDR3 DNA: TGCAGCGTCAGGGACAGGTCCACAGATACGCAGTATTTT.

The chain links TRBV28 to TRBJ1-2; 7 nucleotides agree with TRBD1. Germline trimming cut 2 bases from V and 8 bases from J; bases unmatched to any gene: 5. CDR3 length: 13 residues. Germline V gives CDR1 MDHEN, CDR2 SYDVKM. This chain's CDR3 is CASSLGGTDGYTF. CDR3 bases: TGTGCCAGCAGTTTAGGCGGGACAGACGGCTACACCTTC.

This clonotype showed up many times. CDR3 nucleotides: TGTGCCAGCAGTTTATCGAACCTCCATATCTATGGCTACACCTTC. Protein product: CASSLSNLHIYGYTF. This chain uses TRBV27 with TRBJ1-2; D is unresolved. The V gene lost 0 bases and the J gene lost 4 bases, with 12 bases spanning the gap. CDR3 length: 15 amino acids. Germline-derived CDR1 and CDR2 are MNHEY and SMNVEV (reference sequence).

The rearrangement links TRBV27 to TRBJ2-1, with D perhaps TRBD2 (5 bases). The CDR3 sequence is 15 residues long. Trimming took off 4 bases at V and 0 bases at J, with 10 bases between the two ends. Germline CDR1 MNHEY, CDR2 SMNVEV (reference sequence). The CDR3 sequence is CASSYEGSSYNEQFF. CDR3 coding DNA: TGTGCCAGCAGTTACGAGGGAAGCTCCTACAATGAGCAGTTCTTC.

Regarding this clonotype: A clone one base away is much larger, so this may be a read error. CDR3 region: CAISDNGTQSYEQYF. The CDR3 nucleotides read TGTGCCATCAGTGACAACGGGACACAATCCTACGAGCAGTACTTC. The genes are TRBV10-3 and TRBJ2-7; D is possibly TRBD1 (6 bases). Germline V gene sequence: CDR1 ENHRY, CDR2 SYGVKD. This CDR3 contains 15 residues. The V gene lost 3 bases and the J gene lost 1 base, with 13 bases spanning the gap.

There are many counts of this clonotype. The V gene is TRBV2, the J gene TRBJ1-5; perhaps TRBD1 as D (6 bases). The CDR3 extends over 13 amino acids. Germline-derived CDR1 and CDR2 are SNHLY and FYNNEI. Trimming took 1 base from V and 7 from J, leaving 8 bases between them. CDR3 DNA: TGTGCCAGCAGTGAAGAGGGGGTCCAGCCCCAGCATTTT. It codes for CASSEEGVQPQHF.

A word on this clonotype: Just one base apart from a much larger clone, this may be a read error. The chain carries TRBV28 and TRBJ2-7, with 8 bases fitting TRBD1. Germline values: CDR1 MDHEN, CDR2 SYDVKM. The CDR3 totals 14 residues. The CDR3 DNA is TGTGCCGGCAGTTTATCGGACAGGGCCTACGAGCAGTACTTC. Protein sequence: CAGSLSDRAYEQYF.

This clonotype was detected many times. This chain connects TRBV14 to TRBJ2-2; 15 bases line up with TRBD2. CDR1 is SGHDN and CDR2 is FVKESK in the germline V gene. This CDR3 comprises 17 residues. J gave up 3 bases and V 4 bases, and 3 bases lay outside the gene matches. The CDR3 is CASSPWTSGRDTGELFF. CDR3 nucleotide sequence: TGTGCCAGCAGCCCTTGGACTAGCGGGAGGGACACCGGGGAGCTGTTTTTT.

This clonotype occurred many times. The rearrangement links TRBV20-1 to TRBJ1-5; no clear D. Germline CDR1 and CDR2: DFQATT and SNEGSKA (reference sequence). Trimming stripped 3 bases from V and 2 bases from J, with 14 bases between. CDR3 size: 15 residues. The CDR3 sequence is CSARKFSMGNQPQHF. The DNA for the CDR3 is TGCAGTGCTAGGAAGTTCTCTATGGGCAATCAGCCCCAGCATTTT.

The CDR3 nucleotides read TGTGCCTGGAGTGTCGGGACAGCGGGGGAAAAACTGTTTTTT. Its protein is CAWSVGTAGEKLFF. The chain couples TRBV30 to TRBJ1-4, with 7 positions matching TRBD1. The CDR3 length is 14 residues. Germline V gives CDR1 GTSNPN, CDR2 SVGIG (reference sequence). After removal of 0 bases from V and 8 bases from J, the junction contained 6 bases not matched to a gene. Full variable domain (rest looked up from reference TRBV30 and TRBJ1-4): SQTIHQWPATLVQPVGSPLSLECTVEGTSNPNLYWYRQAAGRGLQLLFYSVGIGQISSEVPQNLSASRPQDRQFILSSKKLLLSDSGFYLCAWSVGTAGEKLFFGSGTQLSVL.

Only a few counts were recorded for this clonotype. The genes are TRBV5-1 and TRBJ2-4; possible D gene TRBD2, 5 bases. Germline loops: CDR1 SGHRS, CDR2 YFSETQ. The ends were cut back, 2 bases at V and 0 bases at J, with 12 bases in the middle. The CDR3 is made up of 16 amino acids. This CDR3 reads CASSLLGREAKNIQYF. The CDR3 DNA reads TGCGCCAGCAGCTTATTGGGTCGGGAAGCCAAAAACATTCAGTACTTC.

CDR3 loop: CASSSRWGYTF. The CDR3 DNA sequence: TGTGCCAGCAGTTCCCGCTGGGGCTACACCTTC. The chain has TRBV12-3 or TRBV12-4 and TRBJ1-2; unclear D gene. V gave up 4 bases and J gave up 8 bases, with 8 bases separating them. The CDR3 contains 11 residues.

In its sample, this clonotype was seen a few times. The chain couples TRBV6-6 to TRBJ1-6; D is undetermined. Germline V CDR1 and CDR2: MNHNY, SVGAGI (reference sequence). This CDR3 is built from 18 residues. The germline V and J ends were trimmed by 2 bases and 0 bases, with 14 bases remaining between them. CDR3: CASSYRPTIHSYNSPLHF. The CDR3 region has the DNA TGTGCCAGCAGTTACAGGCCCACGATCCACTCCTATAATTCACCCCTCCACTTT.

This clonotype was detected once. This may be a read error, as it is one base from a much larger clone. This chain connects TRBV27 to TRBJ1-5, with TRBD1 identical over 9 bases. J gave up 5 bases and V 6 bases, and 14 bases lay outside the gene matches. The V gene's germline CDR1 is MNHEY and CDR2 SMNVEV (reference sequence). CDR3 length: 17 residues. The CDR3 DNA reads as TGTGCCAGCAGCCTTGGGACAGGGTCCTCCTTGGATCAGCCCCAGCATTTT. Protein: CASSLGTGSSLDQPQHF.

This clonotype was recorded many times. The chain is built from TRBV7-2 and TRBJ1-2; 7 bases align to TRBD1. The length of the CDR3 is 16 residues. The germline V gene has CDR1 SGHTA and CDR2 FQGNSA. V gave up 1 base and J gave up 7 bases; unmatched junction bases: 12. CDR3 in amino acids: CASSLGGGRGSGGYTF. The CDR3 DNA reads as TGTGCCAGCAGCTTAGGGGGAGGCAGGGGGAGTGGTGGCTACACCTTC.

This clonotype has at least ten counts. The chain carries TRBV27 and TRBJ2-3; maybe TRBD2 (6 bases). Trimming took off 5 bases at V and 0 bases at J, with 24 bases between the two ends. The CDR3 runs to 19 residues. Germline lookup yields CDR1 MNHEY and CDR2 SMNVEV (reference sequence). The CDR3, as DNA: TGTGCCAGCAGTCCTTCCTGGGGGGAAGCGAGAACGAGCACAGATACGCAGTATTTT. Amino acids: CASSPSWGEARTSTDTQYF.

This clonotype was counted ten times or more. The chain recombines TRBV28 with TRBJ2-7; TRBD1 agrees at 10 bases. Trimming cost V 3 bases and J 1 base; bases outside gene matches: 6. Per the germline V gene, CDR1 is MDHEN and CDR2 is SYDVKM. The CDR3 is 16 amino acids. CDR3 loop: CASSFPPGQGSYEQYF. CDR3 in DNA: TGTGCCAGCAGTTTTCCTCCGGGACAGGGGTCCTACGAGCAGTACTTC.

The chain uses TRBV30 and TRBJ1-1, with 10 bases matching TRBD1. The junction had 6 bases not matched to a gene; V was cut back by 7 bases and J by 4 bases. This CDR3 comprises 13 residues. Germline loops: CDR1 GTSNPN, CDR2 SVGIG (reference sequence). Here the CDR3 reads CASGQGSATEAFF. CDR3 nucleotide sequence: TGTGCCTCGGGACAGGGGTCGGCCACTGAAGCTTTCTTT.

Many counts were recorded for this clonotype. The chain combines TRBV29-1 with TRBJ2-3; D may match TRBD1 or TRBD2 (5 bases each). This CDR3 region has 14 residues. Per germline, CDR1 SQVTM and CDR2 ANQGSEA. Between the trimmed V and J ends, which lost 7 bases and 1 base, there was a span of 15 bases. The DNA of the CDR3 is TGCAGCGCGTCTGGGGGAAGGGGCACAGATACGCAGTATTTT. Amino acids: CSASGGRGTDTQYF.

This clonotype was counted many times. The rearrangement uses TRBV7-9 and TRBJ2-5, with D uncertain. In germline, CDR1 is SEHNR, CDR2 FQNEAQ (reference sequence). The length of the CDR3 is 13 residues. Trimming stripped 1 base from V and 3 bases from J, with 6 bases between. The CDR3, as DNA: TGTGCCAGCAGCTTAGAAGGCGAAGAGACCCAGTACTTC. It encodes CASSLEGEETQYF.

In its sample, this clonotype was seen a few times. The CDR3 nucleotides are TGCAGTGCCCCTAGGTCGGGGAGTGACACCGGGGAGCTGTTTTTT. Translating it yields CSAPRSGSDTGELFF. The chain combines TRBV20-1 with TRBJ2-2; possibly TRBD2 for D (5 bases). Trimming took 6 bases from V and 3 from J, leaving 17 bases between them. The CDR3 extends over 15 amino acids. CDR1 and CDR2 from the germline V gene are DFQATT and SNEGSKA (reference sequence).

The chain joins TRBV30 to TRBJ1-4, with 8 positions matching TRBD1. Germline assignment: CDR1 GTSNPN and CDR2 SVGIG (reference sequence). The junction had 10 bases not matched to a gene; V was cut back by 8 bases and J by 8 bases. This CDR3 comprises 13 residues. CDR3 sequence (DNA): TGTGCCCACAGACAGGGGATGGCGGAAAAACTGTTTTTT. Protein: CAHRQGMAEKLFF.

As concerns this clonotype: A much larger clone sits a single nucleotide away, making a read error possible. CDR3 sequence reads: CASSYPQRGGYNEQFF. Here the CDR3 DNA reads TGTGCCAGCAGTTACCCTCAGCGGGGGGGTTACAATGAGCAGTTCTTC. This sequence joins TRBV6-5 and TRBJ2-1; 10 bases fit TRBD2. Germline V gives CDR1 MNHEY, CDR2 SVGAGI. The CDR3 covers 16 residues. J was trimmed by 4 bases and V by 2 bases; bases with no gene match: 5.

This clonotype was detected a few times. The chain uses TRBV12-3 or TRBV12-4 and TRBJ2-1, with TRBD1 as a possible D gene (6 bases). V lost 0 bases, J lost 8 bases, and 11 bases lay in between. The CDR3 covers 14 residues. The CDR3 loop is CASSLAGADDEQFF. The CDR3 DNA reads as TGTGCCAGCAGTTTAGCGGGGGCCGACGATGAGCAGTTCTTC.

This clonotype was observed many times. This chain connects TRBV7-8 to TRBJ2-7; 9 bases fit TRBD1. CDR1 is SGHVS, CDR2 FQNEAQ, per germline. The CDR3 runs 15 residues. V dropped 5 bases and J dropped 4; count of bases not matched to a gene: 9. The CDR3 spells CASSRDRGTSYEQYF. Written as DNA, the CDR3 is TGTGCCAGCAGCCGAGACAGGGGGACTTCTTACGAGCAGTACTTC.

V is TRBV27 and J is TRBJ2-1; 8 bases are a match to TRBD2. J gave up 7 bases and V 8 bases, and 7 bases lay outside the gene matches. CDR1 and CDR2 from the germline V gene are MNHEY and SMNVEV (reference sequence). The length of the CDR3 is 13 residues. The CDR3, as DNA: TGTGCCAGCGGGGTTAGCGGGAAGAATGAGCAGTTCTTC. As protein: CASGVSGKNEQFF.